This TCR beta chain was sequenced during a study of blood T cell repertoires in COVID-19. Produced via immunoSEQ multiplex PCR; TCRdb's table is partial and in-frame only. This sample has about 140,000 clones, with 70% to 90% found just once. The CDR3 contains 19 residues. The V end lost 1 base, the J end lost 0 bases, and 21 bases lay between the germline ends. CDR1 and CDR2 (germline): LGHNA, YSLEER. This rearrangement joins TRBV4-3 to TRBJ2-5, with D perhaps matching TRBD2 (6 bases). This sequence was found in a woman between 45 and 60 years old with acute COVID-19. Specimen: PBMCs or T cells enriched from blood (not recorded which). DNA of the CDR3: TGCGCCAGCAGCCAAGGGATGCGAGCGGGCAGAATAAACCAAGAGACCCAGTACTTC. Translated, it gives CASSQGMRAGRINQETQYF.